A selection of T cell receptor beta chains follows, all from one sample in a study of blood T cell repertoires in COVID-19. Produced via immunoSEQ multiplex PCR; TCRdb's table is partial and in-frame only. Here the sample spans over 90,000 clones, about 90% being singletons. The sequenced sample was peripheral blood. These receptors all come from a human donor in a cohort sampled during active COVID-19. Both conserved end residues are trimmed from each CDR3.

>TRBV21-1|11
ASSKEAGTCSL
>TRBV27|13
ASSPADGWNTEAF
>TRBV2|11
ASSADSNQPQH
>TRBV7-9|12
ASSSQGRSYGYT
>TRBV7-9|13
ASSLGDRDTDTQY
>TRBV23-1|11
ASGIQGAQPQH
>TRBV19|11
ASSIRGTDTQY
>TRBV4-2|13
ASSQGDRGQETQY
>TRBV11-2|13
ASSLRLSTNEKLF
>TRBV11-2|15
ASSLEGGRAYTYGYT
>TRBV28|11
ASRGDRYYGYT
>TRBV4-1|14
ASSPSPGQGSYGYT
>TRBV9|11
ASSAEGGNTIY
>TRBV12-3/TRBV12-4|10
ASSLGGLGYT
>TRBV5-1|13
ASSLESGVNTEAF
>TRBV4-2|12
ASRRQEGTGELF
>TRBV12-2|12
ASRLRDRPREQY
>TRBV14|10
ASSPGGHEQY
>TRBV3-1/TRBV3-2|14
ASSLYIDGGPYEQY
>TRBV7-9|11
ASSLATTGSEL
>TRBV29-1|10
SVERGGSGYT
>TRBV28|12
ASSTRGPDYGYT
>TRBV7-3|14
ASSLIAAVGTDTQY